The clone carrying this TCR beta chain has a handful of counts. Antigen unknown. Sequencing relied on a cDNA template that was reverse transcribed from extracted RNA. Here immunoSEQ multiplex PCR was the method, and the copy in TCRdb shows in-frame clones only, minus some. The sample yields 3,500 to 5,500 clones, 60% seen once. This record comes from a study of CD8+ T cells in alopecia areata. Trimming pared 4 bases from V and 0 bases from J, leaving 23 bases between. Per the germline V gene, CDR1 is SGHKS and CDR2 is YYEKEE (reference sequence). The CDR3 spans 19 residues. Treatment specified: oral pan-JAK inhibitor, 5-10 mg twice daily. Patients with alopecia areata provided lesional scalp punch biopsies as well as peripheral blood. Study-level results: Persistence of many expanded lesional clones was seen in scalp and blood during tofacitinib. Sequencing of scalp samples also includes resident alphabeta T cells from normal skin.

The receptor comes from a human donor with alopecia areata. The chain couples TRBV5-5 to TRBJ2-1, with a possible D match to TRBD2 (5 bases). The sample in question was skin, obtained at roughly week 36, from a patient treated with tofacitinib. In nucleotides, the CDR3 is TGTGCCAGCAGCCCCCCCGGGATGCGGACCCTCAGCTCCTACAATGAGCAGTTCTTC. Translation: CASSPPGMRTLSSYNEQFF.